The clone carrying this T cell receptor beta chain was seen once. V was shortened by 0 bases and J by 9 bases, with 18 bases between the two germline ends. The CDR3 length is 15 residues. Germline-derived CDR1 and CDR2 are LGHNA and YNFKEQ. This specimen belongs to a study of technical replicates of blood from four donors. TCRdb's copy holds only in-frame clones and misses some; the assay was immunoSEQ multiplex PCR. Here the sample spans around 72,000 clones, under 99% being singletons. The sequenced sample consisted of T cells isolated from PBMCs. The sequence was collected from a human donor in good health. The genes are TRBV4-2 and TRBJ2-7, with D tentatively TRBD1 (6 bases). CDR3 sequence reads: CASSQDILAMTGQYF. Written as DNA, the CDR3 is TGTGCCAGCAGCCAAGATATTTTGGCGATGACAGGGCAGTACTTC.